The 20 T cell receptor beta chains given below trace back to one sample, sequenced in a study of cytomegalovirus exposure and HLA in healthy donors. PCR used 60 Vbeta primers and 13 Jbeta primers. Using immunoSEQ multiplex PCR, the repertoire was profiled, and TCRdb retains in-frame clones only, with some absent. Of around 85,000 clones in the sample, less than 85% were seen once. The specimen was PBMCs. The receptors come from a male donor in good health and CMV-seronegative.

This chain joins TRBV5-1 and TRBJ1-2; maybe TRBD1 (6 bases). This CDR3 is 16 amino acids long. Germline lookup yields CDR1 SGHRS and CDR2 YFSETQ. V was cut by 0 bases and J by 3 bases, with 15 bases left in between. The CDR3 DNA reads TGCGCCAGCAGCTTGGGGCCCGGGGGGGCTCACTATGGCTACACCTTC. Protein product: CASSLGPGGAHYGYTF.

This clone was seen a few times. The chain recombines TRBV10-3 with TRBJ2-5; a weak D match, TRBD2 (7 bases). Germline V lookup: CDR1 ENHRY, CDR2 SYGVKD. The CDR3 spans 14 residues. With 8 bases removed from V and 2 bases from J, the gap between germline ends came to 15 bases. The CDR3 loop reads CAIGRGAEQETQYF. The CDR3 nucleotides read TGTGCCATCGGACGGGGGGCCGAGCAAGAGACCCAGTACTTC.

This clone is a singleton in its sample. Relative to the germline gene, one junction end is altered; a read error may explain this. In DNA, the CDR3 is TGTTCCAGCAGACCTGGAGTGTATAGGCAGTTCTTC. Its protein is CSSRPGVYRQFF. V and J are TRBV7-9 and TRBJ2-1; unclear D gene. Germline assignment: CDR1 SEHNR and CDR2 FQNEAQ (reference sequence). The CDR3 covers 12 residues.

The gene calls are TRBV11-2 and TRBJ2-3, with 10 bases lining up with TRBD1. CDR3 length: 16 amino acids. Germline assignment: CDR1 SGHAT and CDR2 FQNNGV. With 6 bases clipped from V and 2 bases from J, the junction kept 8 bases outside the gene matches. The CDR3 here is CASSPHGTGVTDTQYF. The DNA for the CDR3 is TGTGCCAGCAGTCCACACGGGACAGGGGTCACAGATACGCAGTATTTT.

The chain combines TRBV10-3 with TRBJ1-1, with 10 positions matching TRBD1. Trimming took 6 bases from V and 7 from J; bases not matched to a gene: 14. CDR3 length: 16 amino acids. Germline-derived CDR1 and CDR2 are ENHRY and SYGVKD. In nucleotides, the CDR3 is TGTGCCATCAGGGGGACAGGGGCCCGTATTGAGGGTGAAGCTTTCTTT. As protein: CAIRGTGARIEGEAFF.

V and J are TRBV5-1 and TRBJ1-2; D uncertain. V lost 0 bases and J lost 8, with 17 bases in between. There are 15 residues in the CDR3. Germline CDR1 reads SGHRS; CDR2 reads YFSETQ. CDR3 region: CASSLAVPQVEGYTF. The DNA for the CDR3 is TGCGCCAGCAGCTTGGCAGTTCCGCAGGTTGAGGGCTACACCTTC.

The V call is TRBV25-1, the J call TRBJ1-1, with a tentative D call TRBD1 (5 bases). The germline V gene encodes CDR1 MGHDK and CDR2 SYGVNS. The V gene lost 3 bases and the J gene lost 6 bases, with 20 bases spanning the gap. The CDR3 contains 16 residues. This CDR3 is CASSDLGQREVAEAFF. DNA for the CDR3: TGTGCCAGCAGTGATCTTGGACAACGTGAGGTCGCTGAAGCTTTCTTT.

The chain recombines TRBV9 with TRBJ2-5; TRBD2 aligns across 7 bases. The ends lost 7 bases at V and 1 base at J; junction bases unmatched: 10. The CDR3 is 15 residues long. CDR1 SGDLS and CDR2 YYNGEE come from the germline V gene. CDR3 region: CASGQRGATQETQYF. The CDR3 DNA follows: TGTGCCAGCGGCCAGCGGGGAGCTACCCAAGAGACCCAGTACTTC.

The chain uses TRBV9 and TRBJ1-2; perhaps TRBD1 as D (5 bases). Between the trimmed V and J ends, which lost 4 bases and 5 bases, there was a span of 15 bases. Germline loops: CDR1 SGDLS, CDR2 YYNGEE. CDR3 length equals 14 residues. CDR3 nucleotides: TGTGCCAGCAGCCCCGGGGGGAAAGGATATGGCTACACCTTC. Its translation: CASSPGGKGYGYTF.

CDR3 loop: CASRPDRSSYNEQFF. CDR3 in DNA: TGTGCCAGCAGACCCGACAGGAGCTCCTACAATGAGCAGTTCTTC. The chain carries TRBV7-6 and TRBJ2-1, with D possibly TRBD1 on 6 matching bases. The CDR3 is 15 amino acids. The V end was cut by 6 bases, the J end by 0 bases, with 12 bases between. CDR1 and CDR2 (germline): SGHVS, FNYEAQ. The complete variable domain, with remaining parts taken from reference TRBV7-6 and TRBJ2-1, reads GAGVSQSPRYKVTKRGQDVALRCDPISGHVSLYWYRQALGQGPEFLTYFNYEAQQDKSGLPNDRFSAERPEGSISTLTIQRTEQRDSAMYRCASRPDRSSYNEQFFGPGTRLTVL.

CDR3 bases: TGTGCCAGCAGCCCCCGGAGAGGGGGCGATAACTATGGCTACACCTTC. Its translation is CASSPRRGGDNYGYTF. This chain uses TRBV4-2 with TRBJ1-2, with 7 bases lining up with TRBD1. V shed 4 bases and J 1 base; nucleotides not matched to a gene: 9. This CDR3 spans 16 amino acids. Germline loops: CDR1 LGHNA, CDR2 YNFKEQ.

The gene calls are TRBV6-6 and TRBJ2-1, with 8 bases lining up with TRBD1. The V and J ends lost 6 bases and 9 bases, in that order; junction bases with no gene match: 10. CDR3 length equals 14 residues. CDR1 and CDR2 (germline): MNHNY, SVGAGI (reference sequence). The CDR3: CASSADRVSGEQFF. As DNA, the CDR3 is TGTGCCAGCAGCGCGGACAGGGTGAGCGGTGAGCAGTTCTTC.

This clone has more than one count but fewer than ten. This chain connects TRBV9 to TRBJ2-1; D unclear. Trimming took 4 bases from V and 2 from J, leaving 19 bases between them. From germline, CDR1 is SGDLS and CDR2 YYNGEE. This CDR3 contains 17 residues. Written as DNA, the CDR3 is TGTGCCAGCAGCCCCCCCTTTTACAGTTCAGCCTACAATGAGCAGTTCTTC. It encodes CASSPPFYSSAYNEQFF.

This sequence joins TRBV7-9 and TRBJ1-1; D gene ambiguous. The V end lost 4 bases, the J end lost 6 bases, and 18 bases lay between the germline ends. The CDR3 is 15 residues long. Germline loops: CDR1 SEHNR, CDR2 FQNEAQ (reference sequence). Here the CDR3 DNA reads TGTGCCAGCAGCTCCCCCAGAATTGGGAGCTCTGAAGCTTTCTTT. It specifies CASSSPRIGSSEAFF.

The chain links TRBV28 to TRBJ1-2, with 8 positions matching TRBD1. V lost 6 bases, J lost 4 bases, and 4 bases stayed unmatched. The germline V gene encodes CDR1 MDHEN and CDR2 SYDVKM. CDR3 length: 13 residues. DNA of the CDR3: TGTGCCAGCAGACGAACAGGGGGCTATGGCTACACCTTC. It yields the protein CASRRTGGYGYTF.

The V and J genes are TRBV5-1 and TRBJ2-7, with 13 bases that match TRBD2. J lost 5 bases, V lost 0 bases, and 5 bases had no gene match. Germline lookup yields CDR1 SGHRS and CDR2 YFSETQ. The CDR3 is made up of 16 amino acids. The CDR3 spells CASSLELAGGVNEQYF. CDR3 DNA sequence: TGCGCCAGCAGCTTGGAACTAGCGGGAGGGGTCAACGAGCAGTACTTC.

This rearrangement joins TRBV5-1 to TRBJ2-5, with 8 bases lining up with TRBD2. This CDR3 contains 13 residues. The J segment lost 7 bases and the V segment lost 3 bases, leaving 5 bases of the junction unmatched. The V gene's germline CDR1 is SGHRS and CDR2 YFSETQ. Here the CDR3 DNA reads TGCGCCAGCAGCTCCGGGACTAGTGGGACCCAGTACTTC. Residues: CASSSGTSGTQYF.

The chain carries TRBV7-2 and TRBJ2-5; D is perhaps TRBD2 (5 bases). The DNA matches TRBJ2-7 better at its end, which makes the J call doubtful. There are 14 residues in the CDR3. Germline loops: CDR1 SGHTA, CDR2 FQGNSA. In DNA, the CDR3 is TGTGCCAGCAGCCCGCGGACTGACGCCTACGAGCAGTACTTC. This translates into CASSPRTDAYEQYF.

This clone has just one count. The chain couples TRBV6-1 to TRBJ2-7; D is possibly TRBD2 (7 bases). The CDR3 spans 14 residues. In germline, CDR1 is MNHNS, CDR2 SASEGT. V was clipped by 4 bases and J by 4 bases, with 14 bases between them. This chain's CDR3 is CASSGLGGPYEQYF. DNA for the CDR3: TGTGCCAGCAGTGGACTGGGGGGGCCTTACGAGCAGTACTTC.

The V and J genes are TRBV6-1 and TRBJ1-6; D not resolved. Germline CDR1 MNHNS, CDR2 SASEGT. The CDR3 covers 15 residues. V lost 3 bases to trimming and J lost 0 bases, with 6 bases between them. CDR3 in amino acids: CASSDGSSYNSPLHF. The DNA for the CDR3 is TGTGCCAGCAGTGACGGTAGCTCCTATAATTCACCCCTCCACTTT.